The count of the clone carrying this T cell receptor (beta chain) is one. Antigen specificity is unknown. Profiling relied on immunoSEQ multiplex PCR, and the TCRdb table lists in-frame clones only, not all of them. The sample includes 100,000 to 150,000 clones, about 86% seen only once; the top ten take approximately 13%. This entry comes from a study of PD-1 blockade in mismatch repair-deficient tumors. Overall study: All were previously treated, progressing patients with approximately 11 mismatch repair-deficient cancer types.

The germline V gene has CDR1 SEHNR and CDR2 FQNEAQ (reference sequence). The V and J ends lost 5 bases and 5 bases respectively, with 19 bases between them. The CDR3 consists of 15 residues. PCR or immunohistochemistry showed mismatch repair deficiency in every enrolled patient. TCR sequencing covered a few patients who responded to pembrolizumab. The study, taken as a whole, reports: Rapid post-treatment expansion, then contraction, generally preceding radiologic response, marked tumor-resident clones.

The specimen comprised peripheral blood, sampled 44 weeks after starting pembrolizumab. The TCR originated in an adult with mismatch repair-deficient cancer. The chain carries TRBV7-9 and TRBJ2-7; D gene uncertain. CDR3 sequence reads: CASSERTGLRDEQYF. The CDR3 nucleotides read TGTGCCAGCAGCGAACGGACGGGCCTTAGGGACGAGCAGTACTTC.